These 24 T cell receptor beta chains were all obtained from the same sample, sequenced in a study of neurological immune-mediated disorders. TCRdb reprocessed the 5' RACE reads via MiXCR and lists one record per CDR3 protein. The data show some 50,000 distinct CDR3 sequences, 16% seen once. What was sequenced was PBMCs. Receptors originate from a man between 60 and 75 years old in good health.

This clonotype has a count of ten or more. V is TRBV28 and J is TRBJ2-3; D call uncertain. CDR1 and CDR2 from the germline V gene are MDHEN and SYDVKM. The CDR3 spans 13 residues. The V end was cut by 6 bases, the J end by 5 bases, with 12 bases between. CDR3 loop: CASRLRRRDTQYF. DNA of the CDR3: TGTGCCAGCAGGTTAAGGCGACGAGATACGCAGTATTTT.

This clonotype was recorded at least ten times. The CDR3 DNA reads TGCGCCAGCAGCTTGGAGGGGGGACGTGCAACTAATGAAAAACTGTTTTTT. This encodes CASSLEGGRATNEKLFF. The rearrangement joins TRBV5-1 to TRBJ1-4, with D perhaps TRBD1 (6 bases). V lost 0 bases and J 0 bases, leaving 12 bases between the germline ends. The CDR3 has 17 residues. CDR1 and CDR2 (germline): SGHRS, YFSETQ. The full variable domain, with the rest looked up from reference TRBV5-1 and TRBJ1-4, is KAGVTQTPRYLIKTRGQQVTLSCSPISGHRSVSWYQQTPGQGLQFLFEYFSETQRNKGNFPGRFSGRQFSNSRSEMNVSTLELGDSALYLCASSLEGGRATNEKLFFGSGTQLSVL.

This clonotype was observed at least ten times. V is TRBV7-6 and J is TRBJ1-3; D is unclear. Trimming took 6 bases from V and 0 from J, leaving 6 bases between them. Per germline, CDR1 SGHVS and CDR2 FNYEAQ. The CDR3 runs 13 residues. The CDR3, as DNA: TGTGCCAGCAGGAGGGACTCTGGAAACACCATATATTTT. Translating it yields CASRRDSGNTIYF.

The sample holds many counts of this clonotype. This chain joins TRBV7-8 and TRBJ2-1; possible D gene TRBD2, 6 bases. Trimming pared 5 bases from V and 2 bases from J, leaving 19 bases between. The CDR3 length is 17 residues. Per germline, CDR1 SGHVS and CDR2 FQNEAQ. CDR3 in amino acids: CASSAVLAAITYNEQFF. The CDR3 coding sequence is TGTGCCAGCAGCGCTGTTTTAGCGGCAATCACCTACAATGAGCAGTTCTTC. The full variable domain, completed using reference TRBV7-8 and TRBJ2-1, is GAGVSQSPRYKVAKRGQDVALRCDPISGHVSLFWYQQALGQGPEFLTYFQNEAQLDKSGLPSDRFFAERPEGSVSTLKIQRTQQEDSAVYLCASSAVLAAITYNEQFFGPGTRLTVL.

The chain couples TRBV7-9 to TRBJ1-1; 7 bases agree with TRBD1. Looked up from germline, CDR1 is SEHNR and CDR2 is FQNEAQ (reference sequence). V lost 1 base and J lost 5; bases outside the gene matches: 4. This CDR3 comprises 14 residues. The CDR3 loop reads CASSLERGLTEAFF. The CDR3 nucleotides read TGTGCCAGCAGCTTAGAGAGGGGGCTGACTGAAGCTTTCTTT.

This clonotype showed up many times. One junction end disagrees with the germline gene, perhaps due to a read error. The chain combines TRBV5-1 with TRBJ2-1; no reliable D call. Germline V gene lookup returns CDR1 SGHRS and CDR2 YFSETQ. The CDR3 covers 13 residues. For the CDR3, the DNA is TGCGCCAGCAGCTTGGACTCCCACAATGAGCAGTTCTTC. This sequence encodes CASSLDSHNEQFF.

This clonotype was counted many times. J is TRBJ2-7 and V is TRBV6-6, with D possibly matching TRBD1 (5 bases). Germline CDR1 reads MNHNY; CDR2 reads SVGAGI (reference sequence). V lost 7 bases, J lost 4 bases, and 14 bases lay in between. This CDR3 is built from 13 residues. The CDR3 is CASTYQGRYEQYF. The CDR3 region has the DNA TGTGCCAGCACCTACCAGGGAAGGTACGAGCAGTACTTC.

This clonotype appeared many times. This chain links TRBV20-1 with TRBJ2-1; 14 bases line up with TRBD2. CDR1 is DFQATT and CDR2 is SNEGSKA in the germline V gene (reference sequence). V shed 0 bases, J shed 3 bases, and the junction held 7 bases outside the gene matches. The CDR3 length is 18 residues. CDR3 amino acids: CSARDPQGTSGSYNEQFF. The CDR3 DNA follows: TGCAGTGCTAGAGATCCGCAAGGGACTAGCGGGAGCTACAATGAGCAGTTCTTC.

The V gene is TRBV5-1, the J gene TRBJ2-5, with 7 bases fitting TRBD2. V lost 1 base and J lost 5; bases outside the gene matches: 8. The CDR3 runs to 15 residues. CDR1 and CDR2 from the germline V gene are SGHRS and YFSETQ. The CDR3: CASSLRREGPETQYF. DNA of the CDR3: TGCGCCAGCAGCTTGCGAAGGGAGGGTCCGGAGACCCAGTACTTC.

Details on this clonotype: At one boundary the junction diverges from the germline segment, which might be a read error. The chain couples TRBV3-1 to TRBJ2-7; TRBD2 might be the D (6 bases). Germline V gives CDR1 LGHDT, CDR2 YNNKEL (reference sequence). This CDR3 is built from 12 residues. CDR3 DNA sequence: TGTGCCAGCAGCCCACCGTCGGGACTCATTATCTTC. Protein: CASSPPSGLIIF.

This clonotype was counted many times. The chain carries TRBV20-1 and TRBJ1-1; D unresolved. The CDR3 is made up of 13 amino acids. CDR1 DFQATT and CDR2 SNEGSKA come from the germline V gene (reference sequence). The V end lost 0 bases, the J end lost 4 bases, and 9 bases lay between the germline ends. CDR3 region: CSARDWGVTEAFF. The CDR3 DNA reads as TGCAGTGCTAGAGATTGGGGAGTCACTGAAGCTTTCTTT.

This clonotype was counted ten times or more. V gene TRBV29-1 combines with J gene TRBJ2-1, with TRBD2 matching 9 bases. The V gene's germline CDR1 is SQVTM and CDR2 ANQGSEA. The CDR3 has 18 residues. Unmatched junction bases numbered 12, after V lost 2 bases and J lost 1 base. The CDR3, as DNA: TGCAGCGTTGAACCCCGGGGCGGGAGGGGGGTATCCTACAATGAGCAGTTCTTC. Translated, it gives CSVEPRGGRGVSYNEQFF.

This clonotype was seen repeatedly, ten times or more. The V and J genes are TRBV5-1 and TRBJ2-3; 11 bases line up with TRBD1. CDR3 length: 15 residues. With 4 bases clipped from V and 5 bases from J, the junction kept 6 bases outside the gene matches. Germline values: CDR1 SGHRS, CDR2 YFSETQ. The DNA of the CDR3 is TGCGCCAGCAGCCAGGGACAGGGGGGCGTAGATACGCAGTATTTT. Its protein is CASSQGQGGVDTQYF. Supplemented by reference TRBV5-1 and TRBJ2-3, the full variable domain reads KAGVTQTPRYLIKTRGQQVTLSCSPISGHRSVSWYQQTPGQGLQFLFEYFSETQRNKGNFPGRFSGRQFSNSRSEMNVSTLELGDSALYLCASSQGQGGVDTQYFGPGTRLTVL.

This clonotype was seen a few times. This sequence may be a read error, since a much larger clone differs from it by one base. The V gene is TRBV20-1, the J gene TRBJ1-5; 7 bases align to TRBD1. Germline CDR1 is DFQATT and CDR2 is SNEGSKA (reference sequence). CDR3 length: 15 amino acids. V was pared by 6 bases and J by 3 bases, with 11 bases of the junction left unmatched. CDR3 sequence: CSATNRGFDNQPQHF. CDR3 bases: TGCAGTGCCACTAACAGGGGATTCGACAATCAGCCCCAGCATTTT.

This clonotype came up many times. CDR3: CASSQAGGTGAQPQHF. Here the CDR3 DNA reads TGTGCCAGCAGCCAAGCCGGGGGGACAGGCGCTCAGCCCCAGCATTTT. This sequence joins TRBV3-1 and TRBJ1-5; TRBD1 matches at 8 bases. CDR3 length: 16 residues. The V and J ends lost 1 base and 6 bases, in that order; junction bases with no gene match: 8. Germline V gene lookup returns CDR1 LGHDT and CDR2 YNNKEL (reference sequence).

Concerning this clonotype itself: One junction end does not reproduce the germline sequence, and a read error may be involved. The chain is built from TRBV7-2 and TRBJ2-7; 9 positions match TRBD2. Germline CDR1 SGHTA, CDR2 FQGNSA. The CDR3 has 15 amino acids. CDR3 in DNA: TGTGCCAGCAGCCCGGGACTAGCAGCTACCTACAAGCAGTACTTC. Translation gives CASSPGLAATYKQYF. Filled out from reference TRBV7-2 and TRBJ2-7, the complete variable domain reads GAGVSQSPSNKVTEKGKDVELRCDPISGHTALYWYRQSLGQGLEFLIYFQGNSAPDKSGLPSDRFSAERTGGSVSTLTIQRTQQEDSAVYLCASSPGLAATYKQYFGPGTRLTVT.

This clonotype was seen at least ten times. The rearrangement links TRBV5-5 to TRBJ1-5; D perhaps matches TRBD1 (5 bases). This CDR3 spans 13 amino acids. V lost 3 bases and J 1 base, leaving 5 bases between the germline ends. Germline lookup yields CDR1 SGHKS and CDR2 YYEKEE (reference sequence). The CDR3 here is CASSWDSNQPQHF. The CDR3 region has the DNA TGTGCCAGCAGCTGGGACAGCAATCAGCCCCAGCATTTT.

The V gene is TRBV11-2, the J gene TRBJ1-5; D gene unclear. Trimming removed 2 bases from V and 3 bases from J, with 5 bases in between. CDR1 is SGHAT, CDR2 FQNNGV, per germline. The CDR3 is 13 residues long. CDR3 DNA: TGTGCCAGCAGCTTATTTTACAATCAGCCCCAGCATTTT. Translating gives CASSLFYNQPQHF.

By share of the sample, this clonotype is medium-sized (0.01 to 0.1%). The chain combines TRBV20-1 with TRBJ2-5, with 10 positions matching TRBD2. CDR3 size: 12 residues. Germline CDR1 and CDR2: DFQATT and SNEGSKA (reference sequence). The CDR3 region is CSSGLAEETQYF. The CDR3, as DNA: TGCAGCTCCGGACTAGCGGAAGAGACCCAGTACTTC.

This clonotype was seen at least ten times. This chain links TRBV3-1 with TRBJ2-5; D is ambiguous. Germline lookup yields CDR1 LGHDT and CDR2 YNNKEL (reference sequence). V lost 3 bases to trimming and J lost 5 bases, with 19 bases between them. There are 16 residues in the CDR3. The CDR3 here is CASSQMGRMFRETQYF. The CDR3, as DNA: TGTGCCAGCAGCCAGATGGGAAGGATGTTCAGGGAGACCCAGTACTTC.

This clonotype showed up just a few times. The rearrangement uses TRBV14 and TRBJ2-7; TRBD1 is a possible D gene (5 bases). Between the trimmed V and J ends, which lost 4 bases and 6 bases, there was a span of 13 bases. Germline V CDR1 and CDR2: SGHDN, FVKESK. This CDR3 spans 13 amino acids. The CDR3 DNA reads TGTGCCAGCAGCCGATCAGGGCAGACCGAGCAGTACTTC. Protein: CASSRSGQTEQYF.

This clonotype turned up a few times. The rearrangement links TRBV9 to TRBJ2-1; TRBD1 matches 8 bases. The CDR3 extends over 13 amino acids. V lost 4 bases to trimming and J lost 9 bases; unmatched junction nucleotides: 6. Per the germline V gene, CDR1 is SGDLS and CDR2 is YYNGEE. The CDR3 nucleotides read TGTGCCAGCAGCCCGGGACAGGTACTTGAGCAGTTCTTC. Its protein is CASSPGQVLEQFF.

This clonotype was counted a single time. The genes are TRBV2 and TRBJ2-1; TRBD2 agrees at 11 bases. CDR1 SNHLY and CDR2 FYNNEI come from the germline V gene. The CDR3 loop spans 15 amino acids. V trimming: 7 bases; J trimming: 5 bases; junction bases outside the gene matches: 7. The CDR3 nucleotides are TGTGCCAGCAACCTCGGGACTAGCGGCAACAATGAGCAGTTCTTC. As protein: CASNLGTSGNNEQFF. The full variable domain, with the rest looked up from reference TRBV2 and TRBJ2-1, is EPEVTQTPSHQVTQMGQEVILRCVPISNHLYFYWYRQILGQKVEFLVSFYNNEISEKSEIFDDQFSVERPDGSNFTLKIRSTKLEDSAMYFCASNLGTSGNNEQFFGPGTRLTVL.

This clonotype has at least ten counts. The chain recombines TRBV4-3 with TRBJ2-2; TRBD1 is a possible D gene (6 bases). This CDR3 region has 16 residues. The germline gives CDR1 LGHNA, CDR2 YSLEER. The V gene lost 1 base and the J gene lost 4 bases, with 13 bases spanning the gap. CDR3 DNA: TGCGCCAGCAGCCAAGGCTCAGGACAGAGCACCGGGGAGCTGTTTTTT. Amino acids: CASSQGSGQSTGELFF.